Listed below are T cell receptor beta chains from one sample, sequenced in a study of blood T cell repertoires in COVID-19. The protocol was immunoSEQ multiplex PCR, while the TCRdb copy is restricted to in-frame clones and leaves out a portion. The sample consists of some 140,000 clones, approximately 85% of them appearing once. The sequenced sample was peripheral blood. These receptors were collected from a human donor in a cohort sampled during active COVID-19. CDR3s include the opening cysteine and the closing phenylalanine or tryptophan. Each record gives: J gene, CDR3 length, clone size, D gene, V gene, CDR3 DNA, CDR3 protein. A D gene is named only where the DNA matches it firmly. For some rows the clone size is stated as once, few or many, or as a class when expanded; others skip it.

TRBJ2-3 14 NA NA TRBV2 TGTGCCAGCAGTGAAGTCCGGGTACTAGATACGCAGTATTTT CASSEVRVLDTQYF
TRBJ1-3 21 NA TRBD1 TRBV27 TGTGCCAGCAGTTTACCCGGGACAGGGCCCCCATTAAAGGACTCTGGAAACACCATATATTTT CASSLPGTGPPLKDSGNTIYF
TRBJ2-1 14 NA TRBD2 TRBV6-5 TGTGCCAGCAGTTCTAGCGGGAGGTTCCATGAGCAGTTCTTC CASSSSGRFHEQFF
TRBJ1-2 15 NA TRBD1 TRBV6-2/TRBV6-3 TGTGCCAGCAGCGGACAGGGGGCGGTATCATTCGGCTACACCTTC CASSGQGAVSFGYTF
TRBJ2-2 16 NA TRBD1 TRBV5-1 TGCGCCAGCAGCTTGTCGGACAGGCAATACACCGGGGAGCTGTTTTTT CASSLSDRQYTGELFF
TRBJ2-1 13 few NA TRBV7-2 TGTGCCAGCAGCTTATATAGCCCCAATGAGCAGTTCTTC CASSLYSPNEQFF
TRBJ1-1 17 NA TRBD1 TRBV15 TGTGCCACCAGCGGCGGACAGGGGGCTTTTTGGGGGACTGAAGCTTTCTTT CATSGGQGAFWGTEAFF
TRBJ2-1 15 NA TRBD2 TRBV9 TGTGCCAGCAGCGCGGGACTAGCGATTAACAATGAGCAGTTCTTC CASSAGLAINNEQFF
TRBJ2-3 16 NA TRBD2 TRBV30 TGTGCCTGGAGTGAACAAGCGGGGGGCGGGACAGATACGCAGTATTTT CAWSEQAGGGTDTQYF
TRBJ1-1 14 NA NA TRBV25-1 TGTGCCAGCACTAATCGGGAGGGAGGGACTGAAGCTTTCTTT CASTNREGGTEAFF
TRBJ1-6 13 NA TRBD1 TRBV6-5 TGTGCCAGCAGAGTAACAGGGGCCTCACCCCTCCACTTT CASRVTGASPLHF
TRBJ1-1 12 NA NA TRBV18 TGTGCCAGCTCACTTCGGGGGACTGAAGCTTTCTTT CASSLRGTEAFF
TRBJ2-1 19 NA TRBD2 TRBV5-1 TGCGCCAGCAGCCCGACCCTAGCGGGGGGGCCCAACTCCTACAATGAGCAGTTCTTC CASSPTLAGGPNSYNEQFF
TRBJ1-5 15 NA TRBD1 TRBV30 TGTGCCTGGAGGGATCCCAGGGGGCAGGGTCAGCCCCAGCATTTT CAWRDPRGQGQPQHF
TRBJ1-5 13 few NA TRBV29-1 TGCAGCGTTGCGGACACTAGCAATCAGCCCCAGCATTTT CSVADTSNQPQHF
TRBJ2-1 13 NA TRBD2 TRBV20-1 TGCAGTGCCAGTAGCGGGGAATACAATGAGCAGTTCTTC CSASSGEYNEQFF